A selection of T cell receptor beta chains follows, all from one sample in a study of technical replicates of blood from a handful of donors. Here immunoSEQ multiplex PCR was the method, and the copy in TCRdb shows in-frame clones only, minus some. The data hold 80,000 to 100,000 clones, with 90% to 97% observed a single time. Sequencing used T cells isolated from PBMCs. These receptors were obtained from a human donor in good health. CDR3s include the opening cysteine and the closing phenylalanine or tryptophan. D genes are given only for firm matches. Not all rows give a size; the values are once, few, many and, for expanded clones, a class.

clone_size cdr3_length j_call v_call d_call cdr3_nt cdr3_aa
. 15 TRBJ2-7 TRBV19 TRBD2 TGTGCCAGCTCCGGGACTAGTTACGGGGCCTACGAGCAGTACTTC CASSGTSYGAYEQYF
. 18 TRBJ2-7 TRBV4-3 TRBD2 TGCGCCAGCAGCCAAGATATACCGGGAGGGGAAAGTGCCTACGAGCAGTACTTC CASSQDIPGGESAYEQYF
. 15 TRBJ2-7 TRBV7-2 . TGTGCCAGCAGCTTAGGTCAGGGCCAACTCTACGAGCAGTACTTC CASSLGQGQLYEQYF
. 14 TRBJ1-2 TRBV9 TRBD1 TGTGCCAGCAGCCAAATGGGACAGGTCTATGGCTACACCTTC CASSQMGQVYGYTF
. 15 TRBJ2-7 TRBV28 TRBD2 TGTGCCAGCACCCCGCGGGGGGGGATATACTACGAGCAGTACTTC CASTPRGGIYYEQYF
. 12 TRBJ2-7 TRBV29-1 TRBD2 TGCAGCGTTGGACTAGCGGGAGGCGAGCAGTACTTC CSVGLAGGEQYF
once 17 TRBJ2-1 TRBV9 TRBD2 TGTGCCAGCAGCGCGGGACCGGGACTAGCGAGACACAATGAGCAGTTCTTC CASSAGPGLARHNEQFF
. 17 TRBJ2-7 TRBV28 TRBD2 TGTGCCAGCAGTTCCCCGGGGACTATCCTGAATTCCTACGAGCAGTACTTC CASSSPGTILNSYEQYF
. 14 TRBJ1-2 TRBV5-6 . TGTGCCAGCAGCCCCGGTAGCATAAACTATGGCTACACCTTC CASSPGSINYGYTF
. 13 TRBJ1-4 TRBV30 . TGTGCCTGGAGCCCAGGGAATAATGAAAAACTGTTTTTT CAWSPGNNEKLFF
. 15 TRBJ1-2 TRBV18 . TGTGCCAGCTCACCACCTTATGTCAGTAACTATGGCTACACCTTC CASSPPYVSNYGYTF
. 14 TRBJ1-1 TRBV6-5 TRBD1 TGTGCCAGCAGTGGATGGGACAGGGGCAATGAAGCTTTCTTT CASSGWDRGNEAFF
. 15 TRBJ2-6 TRBV5-1 TRBD2 TGCGCCAGCAGCGGGGGGGGTACTGGGGCCAACGTCCTGACTTTC CASSGGGTGANVLTF
. 17 TRBJ2-3 TRBV5-4 TRBD2 TGTGCCAGCAGCTTGGCCACCGGATGGACTAGATCAGATACGCAGTATTTT CASSLATGWTRSDTQYF
once 14 TRBJ2-2 TRBV13 . TGTGCCAGCAGCTCCCGTGGACAGACCGGGGAGCTGTTTTTT CASSSRGQTGELFF
. 15 TRBJ1-2 TRBV27 TRBD1 TGTGCCAGCAGAATTTCAGGGGGGAGGCTTTATGGCTACACCTTC CASRISGGRLYGYTF
. 15 TRBJ2-1 TRBV19 . TGTGCCAGTAGTATGGAGCGGGTCCCCTACAATGAGCAGTTCTTC CASSMERVPYNEQFF
. 15 TRBJ2-3 TRBV7-3 . TGTGCCAGCAGCTTAACGAGCGGAGGCACAGATACGCAGTATTTT CASSLTSGGTDTQYF
. 13 TRBJ1-2 TRBV9 . TGTGCCAGCAGCCTCCCGGGGGTGGGGGGCTACACCTTC CASSLPGVGGYTF
. 14 TRBJ1-5 TRBV29-1 TRBD1 TGCAGCGTTGCCGGGACAGATGACAATCAGCCCCAGCATTTT CSVAGTDDNQPQHF
. 13 TRBJ2-4 TRBV7-2 TRBD1 TGTGCCAGCAGCTACCGGGACAGAAACATTCAGTACTTC CASSYRDRNIQYF
. 16 TRBJ2-7 TRBV4-2 TRBD1 TGTGCCAGCAGCCAGGTCTCGGGACAGGGGACCTACGAGCAGTACTTC CASSQVSGQGTYEQYF
. 16 TRBJ2-1 TRBV7-8 TRBD2 TGTGCCAGCAGCCGGCGGGGGGCTAGCTCCTACAATGAGCAGTTCTTC CASSRRGASSYNEQFF
. 17 TRBJ2-7 TRBV7-9 TRBD2 TGTGCCAGCAGCCCGGAACCGGGACTAGCGATCACATACGAGCAGTACTTC CASSPEPGLAITYEQYF
. 12 TRBJ2-3 TRBV4-3 . TGCGCCAGCAGCCAAGACGGGGGTACGCAGTATTTT CASSQDGGTQYF
. 14 TRBJ2-5 TRBV28 . TGTGCCAGCAGGGGTGACAGGCTTCAAGAGACCCAGTACTTC CASRGDRLQETQYF
. 13 TRBJ1-1 TRBV7-3 . TGTGCCAGCAGCGAGACAGTGAACACTGAAGCTTTCTTT CASSETVNTEAFF
. 15 TRBJ1-5 TRBV7-8 . TGTGCCAGCAGCTCCAACCCCGTGGGCATCCAGCCCCAGCATTTT CASSSNPVGIQPQHF
once 14 TRBJ2-7 TRBV7-2 . TGTGCCAGCAGCTTAGCACGACAATCCTACGAGCAGTACTTC CASSLARQSYEQYF
. 15 TRBJ2-1 TRBV27 TRBD1 TGTGCCAGCAGGACCGGGACAGGGGGCTACAATGAGCAGTTCTTC CASRTGTGGYNEQFF
. 14 TRBJ2-3 TRBV19 . TGTGCCAGTAGTGTTGGACGGGATTTAGATACGCAGTATTTT CASSVGRDLDTQYF
once 12 TRBJ1-1 TRBV11-2 . TGTGCCAGCAGCTTAACGAGGGTTAAAGCTTTCTTT CASSLTRVKAFF
. 17 TRBJ2-1 TRBV4-2 TRBD2 TGTGCCAGCAGCCAATTAGGTGAGACTAGCTATTACAATGAGCAGTTCTTC CASSQLGETSYYNEQFF
. 13 TRBJ2-1 TRBV7-7 . TGTGCCAGCAGCTTGGGTTTGAGGAATGAGCAGTTCTTC CASSLGLRNEQFF
. 14 TRBJ1-2 TRBV7-3 . TGTGCCAGCAGCTTAACTTCGGGTCAAGGTGGCTACACCTTC CASSLTSGQGGYTF
. 15 TRBJ1-2 TRBV19 . TGTGCCAGTAGTACTCCAGGGGATTATAGCTATGGCTACACCTTC CASSTPGDYSYGYTF
. 15 TRBJ1-2 TRBV19 TRBD1 TGTGCCAGTAGTATAGGGCCCACAGGGGTCGATGGCTACACCTTC CASSIGPTGVDGYTF
. 15 TRBJ2-7 TRBV11-2 TRBD2 TGTGCCAGCAGGCCGGGACTAGCGGGTGGCTACGAGCAGTACTTC CASRPGLAGGYEQYF
. 14 TRBJ2-1 TRBV9 . TGTGCCAGCAGCCCCTCTAGTATGGATCATGAGCAGTTCTTC CASSPSSMDHEQFF
once 14 TRBJ2-2 TRBV5-5 TRBD2 TGTGCCAGCAGCTTACCGGGGGGCACCGGGGAGCTGTTTTTT CASSLPGGTGELFF
once 14 TRBJ1-1 TRBV9 . TGTGCCAGCAGCGTAGTACTGAAGAACACTGAAGCTTTCTTT CASSVVLKNTEAFF
. 18 TRBJ1-5 TRBV30 TRBD1 TGTGCCTGGAGTTCTTCCGGGACAGAGGTCCTTAGCAATCAGCCCCAGCATTTT CAWSSSGTEVLSNQPQHF
. 13 TRBJ1-2 TRBV30 . TGTGCCTGGAGCTACGGGAGACGCGATGGCTACACCTTC CAWSYGRRDGYTF
. 14 TRBJ2-5 TRBV7-2 TRBD2 TGTGCCAGCAGCTTAGGGGGCGGGAGGGAGACCCAGTACTTC CASSLGGGRETQYF
. 16 TRBJ2-3 TRBV2 . TGTGCCAGCAGGAAGACAGGTCCTCACGGGACAGATACGCAGTATTTT CASRKTGPHGTDTQYF
. 15 TRBJ1-5 TRBV2 TRBD1 TGTGCCAGCAGTGAAGCGCAGGGGGCGAACCAGCCCCAGCATTTT CASSEAQGANQPQHF
few 15 TRBJ2-5 TRBV5-1 . TGCGCCAGCAGCTTGTTTCTCCGGTTTCAAGAGACCCAGTACTTC CASSLFLRFQETQYF
. 16 TRBJ2-2 TRBV7-8 TRBD1 TGTGCCAGCAGCCCATACAGGGGGCAGGAAGTCGGGGAGCTGTTTTTT CASSPYRGQEVGELFF
once 19 TRBJ2-3 TRBV28 TRBD1 TGTGCCAGCACCACTCCTCCCCCCTACAGGGGCTTTCTTCCAGATACGCAGTATTTT CASTTPPPYRGFLPDTQYF
. 12 TRBJ2-2 TRBV7-2 . TGTGCCGAATGGGGGGACACCGGGGAGCTGTTTTTT CAEWGDTGELFF
. 15 TRBJ1-5 TRBV5-1 . TGCGCCAGCAGCTCCTCGGGGGGCGGAGGGCAGCCCCAGCATTTT CASSSSGGGGQPQHF
. 14 TRBJ1-1 TRBV5-1 TRBD1 TGCGCCAGCAGCTATCAGGGGGCTGACACTGAAGCTTTCTTT CASSYQGADTEAFF
. 17 TRBJ2-3 TRBV29-1 TRBD2 TGCAGCGTCGAGGGGGGGCGGACTAGCGTAGGACGGGATACGCAGTATTTT CSVEGGRTSVGRDTQYF